This T cell receptor beta chain was obtained from a study of cytomegalovirus exposure and HLA in healthy donors. Use of 60 Vbeta and 13 Jbeta primers characterized the PCR. Sequencing used immunoSEQ multiplex PCR; TCRdb keeps in-frame clones, though not all of them. The sample contains 95,000 to 150,000 clones, around 76% of which appear only once. CDR1 SGHNT and CDR2 YYREEE come from the germline V gene (reference sequence). V gave up 2 bases and J gave up 3 bases; unmatched junction bases: 6. The CDR3 has 15 residues. The sample comprised PBMCs. The chain joins TRBV5-4 to TRBJ2-7; 9 bases match TRBD1. This TCR came from a man aged 55 to 70 in good health and CMV-seropositive. The CDR3 region has the DNA TGTGCCAGCAGCTTAGGACAGGGGAGGAACTACGAGCAGTACTTC. Residues: CASSLGQGRNYEQYF.